This T cell receptor (beta chain) was captured by sequencing in a study of cytomegalovirus exposure and HLA in healthy donors. Primers included in the PCR were 60 Vbeta and 13 Jbeta primers. Clones were read by immunoSEQ multiplex PCR, and TCRdb kept only the in-frame ones, dropping some. The sample has 90,000 to 100,000 clones, over 70% seen once; the top ten hold around 4.5%. V was clipped by 4 bases and J by 8 bases, with 14 bases between them. This CDR3 contains 13 residues. Germline-derived CDR1 and CDR2 are LGHNA and YNFKEQ. The clonotype was recovered from a woman between 35 and 50 years old in good health and CMV-seronegative. The genes are TRBV4-2 and TRBJ1-2; no definite D call. Sequencing input: PBMCs. CDR3 bases: TGTGCCAGCAGCCCCGTGCAGGATTTCGGCTACACCTTC. It codes for CASSPVQDFGYTF.